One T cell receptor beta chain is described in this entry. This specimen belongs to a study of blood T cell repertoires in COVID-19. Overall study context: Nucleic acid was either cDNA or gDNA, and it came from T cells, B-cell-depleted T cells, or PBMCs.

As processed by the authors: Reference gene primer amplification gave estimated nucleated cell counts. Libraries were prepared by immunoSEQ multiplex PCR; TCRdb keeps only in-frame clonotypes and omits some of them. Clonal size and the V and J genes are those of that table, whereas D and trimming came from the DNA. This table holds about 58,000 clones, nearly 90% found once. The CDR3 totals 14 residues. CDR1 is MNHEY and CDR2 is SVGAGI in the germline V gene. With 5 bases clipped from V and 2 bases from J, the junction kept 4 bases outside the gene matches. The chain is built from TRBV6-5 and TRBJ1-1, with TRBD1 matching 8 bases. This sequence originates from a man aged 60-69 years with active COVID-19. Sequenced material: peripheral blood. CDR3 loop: CASSRTGQNTEAFF. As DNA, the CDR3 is TGTGCCAGCAGTAGGACAGGGCAAAACACTGAAGCTTTCTTT.